The present TCR beta chain was sequenced within a study of technical replicates of blood from several donors. Produced via immunoSEQ multiplex PCR; TCRdb's table is partial and in-frame only. This table has about 94,000 clones, roughly 96% appearing once. In this sample, this clone turned up a few times. Germline CDR1 is MDHEN and CDR2 is SYDVKM. CDR3 size: 18 residues. V dropped 4 bases and J dropped 6; count of bases not matched to a gene: 15. The specimen was T cells isolated from PBMCs. The sequence derives from a human donor in good health. This chain uses TRBV28 with TRBJ2-2; 9 nucleotides line up with TRBD1. This CDR3 reads CASSSPPSKGQGAGELFF. The CDR3 bases are TGTGCCAGCAGTTCCCCACCATCCAAGGGACAGGGTGCCGGGGAGCTGTTTTTT.